Reported below is one TCR beta chain. Study processing details: By means of reference gene primer amplification, nucleated cell counts were estimated. TCRdb's copy holds only in-frame clones and misses some; the assay was immunoSEQ multiplex PCR. Clone size and the V and J calls come from that table; the DNA yielded D and trimming. The data show approximately 210,000 clones, around 85% seen once. The CDR3 sequence is 13 residues long. Per the germline V gene, CDR1 is MNHEY and CDR2 is SVGAGI. V gave up 5 bases and J gave up 6 bases, with 11 bases separating them. The sample is drawn from a study of blood T cell repertoires in COVID-19. Overall study: COVID-19 samples from acute and convalescent phases originated in the United States, Italy and Spain.

The gene calls are TRBV6-5 and TRBJ1-5; no reliable D call. Sequenced input: peripheral blood. The TCR was taken from a human donor in a cohort sampled during active COVID-19. This CDR3 reads CASSPSSVQPQHF. CDR3 in DNA: TGTGCCAGCAGTCCCTCTTCTGTTCAGCCCCAGCATTTT.